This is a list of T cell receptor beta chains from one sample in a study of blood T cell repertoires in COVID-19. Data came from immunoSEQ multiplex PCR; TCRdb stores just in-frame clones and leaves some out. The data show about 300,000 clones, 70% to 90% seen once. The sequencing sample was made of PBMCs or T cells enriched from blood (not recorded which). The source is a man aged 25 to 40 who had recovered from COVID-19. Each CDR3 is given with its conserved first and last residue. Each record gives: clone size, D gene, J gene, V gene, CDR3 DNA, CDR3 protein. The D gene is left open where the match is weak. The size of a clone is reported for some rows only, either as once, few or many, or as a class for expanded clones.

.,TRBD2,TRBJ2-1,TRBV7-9,TGTGCCAGCAGCTTTATACTAGCGGGAGTAGGTGAGCAGTTCTTC,CASSFILAGVGEQFF
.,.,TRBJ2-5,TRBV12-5,TGTGCTAGTGGTTTGCTCCACAGGGTCCAAGAGACCCAGTACTTC,CASGLLHRVQETQYF
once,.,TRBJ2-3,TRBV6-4,TGTGCCAGCAGTGGGGGGGGCAGAACGCAGTATTTT,CASSGGGRTQYF
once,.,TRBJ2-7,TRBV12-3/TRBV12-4,TGTGCCAGCAGTTCGGGTGTCGAGCAGTACTTC,CASSSGVEQYF
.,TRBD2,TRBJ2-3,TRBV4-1,TGCGCCAGCAGCCACAAGATAGCGGGGCCAGATACGCAGTATTTT,CASSHKIAGPDTQYF
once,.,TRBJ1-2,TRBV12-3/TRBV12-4,TGTGCCAGCAGTTCCCGGGGCTATGGCTACACCTTC,CASSSRGYGYTF
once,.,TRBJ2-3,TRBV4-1,TGCGCCAGCAGCCAAGATAGTAGAGACTACCCTGGCACAGATACGCAGTATTTT,CASSQDSRDYPGTDTQYF
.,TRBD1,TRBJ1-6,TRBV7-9,TGTGCCAGCAGCTTTAGTACAGGGGGTTTTAATTCACCCCTCCACTTT,CASSFSTGGFNSPLHF
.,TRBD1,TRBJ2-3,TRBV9,TGTGCCAGCAGCGTAGGTAGGGGGCGGCTGGGCACAGATACGCAGTATTTT,CASSVGRGRLGTDTQYF
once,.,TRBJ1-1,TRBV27,TGTGCCAGCAGTTTAAGCGTACCGAACACTGAAGCTTTCTTT,CASSLSVPNTEAFF
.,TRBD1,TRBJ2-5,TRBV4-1,TGCGCCAGCAGCCAAACAAGGACAGGGGCAAGGGAGACCCAGTACTTC,CASSQTRTGARETQYF
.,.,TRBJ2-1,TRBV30,TGTGCCTGGCTCTCCCCTAGCGACAATGAGCAGTTCTTC,CAWLSPSDNEQFF
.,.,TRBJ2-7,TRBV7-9,TGTGCCAGCAGCCCGATTGGAGGGCCCTACGAGCAGTACTTC,CASSPIGGPYEQYF
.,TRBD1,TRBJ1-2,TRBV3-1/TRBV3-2,TGTGCCAGCAGCCAACACCAGGACAGGACCTATGGCTACACCTTC,CASSQHQDRTYGYTF
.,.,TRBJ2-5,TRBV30,TGTGCCTGGAGGATACTAGCCAAAGAGACCCAGTACTTC,CAWRILAKETQYF
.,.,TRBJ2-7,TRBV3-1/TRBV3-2,TGTGCCAGCAGCCAAGTCCTAGGGGCCCCCTACGAGCAGTACTTC,CASSQVLGAPYEQYF
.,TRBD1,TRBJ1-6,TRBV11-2,TGTGCCAGCAGCTATTGGACAGGGCCGAATTCACCCCTCCACTTT,CASSYWTGPNSPLHF
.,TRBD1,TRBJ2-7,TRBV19,TGTGCCAGTAGTATAGGGCAGGGGGCCTACGAGCAGTACTTC,CASSIGQGAYEQYF
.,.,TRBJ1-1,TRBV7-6,TGTGCCAGCAGCCCAGTTCAGGGGATGAACACTGAAGCTTTCTTT,CASSPVQGMNTEAFF
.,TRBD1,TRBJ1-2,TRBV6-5,TGTGCCAGCAGTTACGGCACAGGGGTTTTAATCTATGGCTACACCTTC,CASSYGTGVLIYGYTF
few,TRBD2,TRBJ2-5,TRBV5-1,TGCGCCAGCAGCTTCGGCGGGAGAGAGACCCAGTACTTC,CASSFGGRETQYF
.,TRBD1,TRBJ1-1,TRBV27,TGTGCCAGCAGTCCAAGACAGGGGGCGACCACTGAAGCTTTCTTT,CASSPRQGATTEAFF
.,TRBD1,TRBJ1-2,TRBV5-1,TGCGCCAGCAGCGAGGGACAGAACTATGGCTACACCTTC,CASSEGQNYGYTF
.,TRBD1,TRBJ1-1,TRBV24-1,TGTGCCACCAGAGTCAGGGGGAACCCTGAAGCTTTCTTT,CATRVRGNPEAFF
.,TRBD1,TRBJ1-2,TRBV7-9,TGTGCCAGCAGCCTGGGACAGGGTTATGGCTACACCTTC,CASSLGQGYGYTF
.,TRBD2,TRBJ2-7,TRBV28,TGTGCCAGCAAACCTCAGGGTGCGGGAGGGGGCGAGCAGTACTTC,CASKPQGAGGGEQYF
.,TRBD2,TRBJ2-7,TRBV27,TGTGCCAGCAGTTTATCGCAGGGCGGGGGCGAGCAGTACTTC,CASSLSQGGGEQYF
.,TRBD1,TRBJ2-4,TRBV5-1,TGCGCCAGCAGCTTAGGACAGGGGAGGGGAGTTCAGTACTTC,CASSLGQGRGVQYF
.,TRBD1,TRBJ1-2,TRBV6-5,TGTGCCAGCAGCCCCGGGACAGGGAACTATGGCTACACCTTC,CASSPGTGNYGYTF
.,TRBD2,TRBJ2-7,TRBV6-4,TGTGCCAGCAGGGGGACTAGCGGGAGAGAGTACTTC,CASRGTSGREYF
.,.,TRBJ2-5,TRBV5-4,TGTGCCAGCAGCTTGTCAGCGGGGACCCAGTACTTC,CASSLSAGTQYF
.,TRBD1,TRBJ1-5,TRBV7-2,TGTGCCAGCAGCCCCTGGACAGGGGATCAGCCCCAGCATTTT,CASSPWTGDQPQHF
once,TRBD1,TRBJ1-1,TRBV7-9,TGTGCCAGCAGCCCGCGGGACAGGCTGACGGTGGTCACTGAAGCTTTCTTT,CASSPRDRLTVVTEAFF
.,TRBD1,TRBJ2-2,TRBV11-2,TGTGCCAGCAGCTCGGGACAGGGAGGCCGGGAGCTGTTTTTT,CASSSGQGGRELFF
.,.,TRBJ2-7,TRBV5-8,TGTGCCAGCAGCTTAATGGCTAGTCTGTCCTACGAGCAGTACTTC,CASSLMASLSYEQYF
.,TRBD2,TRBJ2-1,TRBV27,TGTGCCAGCAGACTCGCGGGACTAGGGTACAATGAGCAGTTCTTC,CASRLAGLGYNEQFF
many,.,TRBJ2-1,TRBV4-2,TGTGCCAGCAGCCCACTCTCTATCGACAATGAGCAGTTCTTC,CASSPLSIDNEQFF
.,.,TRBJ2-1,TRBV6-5,TGTGCCAGCGGGCCGAACAGGATAAATGAGCAGTTCTTC,CASGPNRINEQFF
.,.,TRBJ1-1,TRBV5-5,TGTGCCAGCAGCTTTGGTCGAGGAGTGGATGGGGCTTTCTTT,CASSFGRGVDGAFF
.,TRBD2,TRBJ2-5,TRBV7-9,TGTGCCAGCACCCGAAGATGGGAGGGCGGGGAGACCCAGTACTTC,CASTRRWEGGETQYF
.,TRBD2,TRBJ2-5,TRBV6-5,TGTGCCAGCATGGGACTAGCGGGGGGTGAAGAGACCCAGTACTTC,CASMGLAGGEETQYF
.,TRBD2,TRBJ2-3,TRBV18,TGTGCCAGCTCCCCTCGGGCTAGCGGGGGGGGCACAGATACGCAGTATTTT,CASSPRASGGGTDTQYF
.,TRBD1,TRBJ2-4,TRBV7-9,TGTGCCAGCACCGCGGGACAGGGTGAAAACATTCAGTACTTC,CASTAGQGENIQYF
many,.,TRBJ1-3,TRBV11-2,TGTGCCAGCAGCTTAGGCTACGGGGGCTCTGGAAACACCATATATTTT,CASSLGYGGSGNTIYF
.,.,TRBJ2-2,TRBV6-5,TGTGCCAGCAGTTACTCGAATCAGGGCACCGGGGAGCTGTTTTTT,CASSYSNQGTGELFF
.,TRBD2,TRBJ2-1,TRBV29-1,TGCAGCGTTGAATTATGGACTAGCGGGGGTACCAATGAGCAGTTCTTC,CSVELWTSGGTNEQFF
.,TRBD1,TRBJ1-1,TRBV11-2,TGTGCCAGCAGCTTCAGGACAGGGGGCACTGAAGCTTTCTTT,CASSFRTGGTEAFF
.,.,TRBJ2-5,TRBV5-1,TGCGCCAGCAGCTCGGGGGTCCTACAAGAGACCCAGTACTTC,CASSSGVLQETQYF
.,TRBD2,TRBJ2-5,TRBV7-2,TGTGCCAGCAGCCTCGGACTAGCGGGAGGGCCGGAGACCCAGTACTTC,CASSLGLAGGPETQYF
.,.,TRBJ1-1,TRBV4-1,TGCGCCAGCAGCCAGGCCCTCGGGTACGCTTTCTTT,CASSQALGYAFF
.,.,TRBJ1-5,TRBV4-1,TGCGCCAGCAGCCAAGGGGGCCAAGGGAATCAGCCCCAGCATTTT,CASSQGGQGNQPQHF
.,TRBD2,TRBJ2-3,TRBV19,TGTGCCAGTACTCGGGGGGTTAGCACAGATACGCAGTATTTT,CASTRGVSTDTQYF
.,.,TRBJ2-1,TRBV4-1,TGCGCCAGCAGCCGGAAAGAATCAGGGTTGTCCTACAATGAGCAGTTCTTC,CASSRKESGLSYNEQFF
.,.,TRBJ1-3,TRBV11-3,TGTGCCAGCAGCCCGAGGGAGGGCTCTGGAAACACCATATATTTT,CASSPREGSGNTIYF
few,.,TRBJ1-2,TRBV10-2,TGCGCCAGCAGTCCCGGGGTGGAGTCGGGGGAACCTAACTATGGCTACACCTTC,CASSPGVESGEPNYGYTF
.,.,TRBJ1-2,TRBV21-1,TGTGCCAGCAGCAACCCAGACGGGTGTGGATTC,CASSNPDGCGF